This T cell receptor (beta chain) was sequenced in a study of blood T cell repertoires in COVID-19. As for the study in general: PBMCs, B-cell-depleted T cells, or T cells provided the cDNA or gDNA that made up the material.

V lost 2 bases and J 4 bases, leaving 9 bases between the germline ends. The CDR3 is 13 residues long. Per the germline V gene, CDR1 is SGHTS and CDR2 is YDEGEE. Clones were read by immunoSEQ multiplex PCR, and TCRdb kept only the in-frame ones, dropping some. The sample carries 95,000 to 150,000 clones, around 90% recorded once. This TCR was recovered from a man aged 45-65 years with COVID-19, enrolled during active disease. The chain is built from TRBV5-8 and TRBJ1-2; D not resolved. The sequencing sample was made of peripheral blood. The CDR3 spells CASSLTAPYGYTF. The CDR3 region has the DNA TGTGCCAGCAGCTTAACAGCTCCCTATGGCTACACCTTC.